This passage covers 8 T cell receptor beta chains from one sample sequenced in a study of blood T cells in healthy people across ages. Using a J-beta primer mix together with a sample-barcoded 5' primer, a second PCR was run for roughly 7 to 11 cycles. One entry per CDR3 protein, called by TCRdb with MiXCR from the 5' RACE reads. The profile shows more than 600,000 distinct CDR3 sequences, more than 20% of them singletons. These sequences were also reported in another study, on T cells of mothers and their children.

Sequencing was carried out using blood. Source of these receptors: a boy between 10 and 17 years old in good health.

The chain recombines TRBV5-1 with TRBJ2-1, with 12 bases matching TRBD2. The germline V gene has CDR1 SGHRS and CDR2 YFSETQ. This CDR3 has 16 residues. Unmatched junction bases numbered 11, after V lost 7 bases and J lost 6 bases. The CDR3 loop is CASGREPSGGANEQFF. The CDR3 DNA sequence: TGCGCCAGCGGCCGAGAACCTAGCGGGGGGGCCAATGAGCAGTTCTTC.

To note about this clonotype: The junction shows a germline mismatch at one end, possibly a read error. The CDR3 region has the DNA TGCGCCAGCAGCCATCCGGGCACCAACTCTGGAAACACCTTATATTTT. Encoded protein: CASSHPGTNSGNTLYF. The chain recombines TRBV4-1 with TRBJ1-3; D uncertain. The CDR3 sequence is 16 residues long. Germline V gene sequence: CDR1 MGHRA, CDR2 YSYEKL.

The chain employs TRBV28 and TRBJ2-5, with a tentative D call TRBD1 (5 bases). The CDR3 sequence is 13 residues long. Trimming removed 5 bases at V and 5 bases at J, with 12 bases between. The germline CDR1 and CDR2 sequences are MDHEN and SYDVKM. CDR3 protein: CASSPDSVETQYF. As DNA, the CDR3 is TGTGCCAGCAGTCCCGACAGTGTGGAGACCCAGTACTTC.

This chain links TRBV18 with TRBJ2-7, with D possibly TRBD2 on 5 matching bases. Germline V gene sequence: CDR1 KGHSH, CDR2 LQKENI. V was cut by 6 bases and J by 7 bases, with 10 bases left in between. There are 11 residues in the CDR3. The CDR3 sequence: CASSGVEEQYF. The CDR3 coding sequence is TGTGCCAGCTCCGGGGTGGAGGAGCAGTACTTC.

This clonotype has more than one count but fewer than ten. This rearrangement joins TRBV11-3 to TRBJ1-1, with D possibly being TRBD1 (6 bases). Between the trimmed V and J ends, which lost 7 bases and 2 bases, there was a span of 14 bases. The CDR3 sequence is 14 residues long. Germline lookup yields CDR1 SGHNT and CDR2 YENEEA. The CDR3 sequence is CASTQGHSNTEAFF. The CDR3 DNA is TGTGCCAGCACCCAGGGACATAGTAACACTGAAGCTTTCTTT.

The sample holds many counts of this clonotype. The J gene is TRBJ2-3, the V gene TRBV7-2; 7 bases fit TRBD2. There are 15 residues in the CDR3. V trimming: 2 bases; J trimming: 0 bases; junction bases outside the gene matches: 2. From germline, CDR1 is SGHTA and CDR2 FQGNSA. The CDR3, as DNA: TGTGCCAGCAGCTTACTAGCGGCGAGCACAGATACGCAGTATTTT. It codes for CASSLLAASTDTQYF.

The chain carries TRBV19 and TRBJ2-5; D is unclear. CDR3 size: 11 residues. CDR1 and CDR2 from the germline V gene are LNHDA and SQIVND (reference sequence). V was shortened by 5 bases and J by 9 bases, with 10 bases between the two germline ends. For the CDR3, the DNA is TGTGCCAGTAGTCCCCAACGGTCCCAGTACTTC. This encodes CASSPQRSQYF.

This clonotype was detected only a few times. The CDR3 region has the DNA TGTGCCAGCAGCTTAGCAGAGGATCGCCGGCGAAGCGGCTACACCTTC. This encodes CASSLAEDRRRSGYTF. The rearrangement joins TRBV7-8 to TRBJ1-2; D is uncertain. The germline V gene has CDR1 SGHVS and CDR2 FQNEAQ. V gave up 0 bases and J gave up 8 bases, with 19 bases separating them. The CDR3 contains 16 residues.